A single sample gave rise to the 27 T cell receptor beta chains below, sequenced in a study of T cells after yellow fever vaccination. TCRdb used MiXCR to reprocess the 5' RACE reads, holding one entry per CDR3 protein. Seen here are some 350,000 distinct CDR3 sequences, around 4.1% observed once, and the top ten hold about 24%. The sample consisted of PBMCs, taken 5 days after the yellow fever booster vaccination. The source of these receptors is a man younger than 35 who received the YFV17D yellow fever vaccine.

This clonotype came up a few times. The chain couples TRBV20-1 to TRBJ2-4; 10 nucleotides align to TRBD2. V lost 1 base, J lost 1 base, and 10 bases stayed unmatched. The germline CDR1 and CDR2 sequences are DFQATT and SNEGSKA (reference sequence). The CDR3 runs to 18 residues. For the CDR3, the DNA is TGCAGTGCTAGAGCAGCCAGCGGGGGGGCCGTGGCCAAAAACATTCAGTACTTC. It yields the protein CSARAASGGAVAKNIQYF.

Many counts were recorded for this clonotype. The rearrangement links TRBV15 to TRBJ2-5; D remains unclear. CDR1 and CDR2 from the germline V gene are LNHNV and YYDKDF (reference sequence). This CDR3 is built from 14 residues. V was clipped by 2 bases and J by 4 bases, with 11 bases between them. The CDR3 protein is CATSRLRWGETQYF. The CDR3 DNA is TGTGCCACCAGCAGACTCCGTTGGGGAGAGACCCAGTACTTC.

The V gene is TRBV7-2, the J gene TRBJ2-5; TRBD2 aligns across 7 bases. V lost 7 bases and J lost 3; bases outside the gene matches: 5. CDR1 is SGHTA and CDR2 is FQGNSA in the germline V gene. The CDR3 spans 13 residues. This CDR3 is CASNPSGKETQYF. The CDR3 nucleotides read TGTGCCAGCAATCCTAGCGGAAAAGAGACCCAGTACTTC. Supplemented by reference TRBV7-2 and TRBJ2-5, the full variable domain reads GAGVSQSPSNKVTEKGKDVELRCDPISGHTALYWYRQSLGQGLEFLIYFQGNSAPDKSGLPSDRFSAERTGGSVSTLTIQRTQQEDSAVYLCASNPSGKETQYFGPGTRLLVL.

This clonotype has a handful of counts. The rearrangement uses TRBV7-2 and TRBJ2-3; D remains unclear. This CDR3 spans 16 amino acids. Trimming removed 5 bases at V and 2 bases at J, with 17 bases between. Germline V gene data show CDR1 as SGHTA and CDR2 as FQGNSA. The CDR3 spells CASSPRFQVITDTQYF. CDR3 DNA: TGTGCCAGCAGCCCTAGATTTCAGGTTATCACAGATACGCAGTATTTT.

There are many counts of this clonotype. The chain carries TRBV10-3 and TRBJ2-1; the D is unclear. Germline V gene lookup returns CDR1 ENHRY and CDR2 SYGVKD. The V end lost 6 bases, the J end lost 6 bases, and 12 bases lay between the germline ends. The CDR3 loop spans 13 amino acids. The CDR3 loop is CAISIALPNEQFF. The CDR3 nucleotides read TGTGCCATCAGCATTGCGCTCCCCAATGAGCAGTTCTTC.

The chain has TRBV14 and TRBJ2-7; D perhaps matches TRBD2 (7 bases). CDR3 length: 12 residues. In germline, CDR1 is SGHDN, CDR2 FVKESK. The CDR3 spells CPLGGVGYEQYV. The CDR3 DNA is TGTCCTCTAGGGGGGGTCGGCTACGAGCAGTACGTC.

This clonotype was recorded a few times. The CDR3 DNA is TGTGCCAGCAGTGAATCGGGCAGGGAAGGGGAAAAACTGTTTTTT. Translation: CASSESGREGEKLFF. This sequence joins TRBV6-1 and TRBJ1-4; TRBD1 is a possible D gene (5 bases). V was shortened by 2 bases and J by 8 bases, with 15 bases between the two germline ends. Germline CDR1 MNHNS, CDR2 SASEGT. The CDR3 is 15 amino acids.

This clonotype has a handful of counts. The V and J genes are TRBV20-1 and TRBJ1-1; D not certain. The CDR3 runs to 13 residues. Trimming pared 3 bases from V and 1 base from J, leaving 9 bases between. Germline V gene data show CDR1 as DFQATT and CDR2 as SNEGSKA (reference sequence). This chain's CDR3 is CSASATENTEAFF. DNA for the CDR3: TGCAGTGCTAGTGCCACCGAGAACACTGAAGCTTTCTTT.

There are many counts of this clonotype. The V call is TRBV2, the J call TRBJ2-1; no clear D gene. Per the germline V gene, CDR1 is SNHLY and CDR2 is FYNNEI. This CDR3 spans 12 amino acids. V dropped 5 bases and J dropped 12 bases, with 14 bases sitting between them. The CDR3 coding sequence is TGTGCCAGCAGTTCGTCGGACGTAGGGCAGTTCTTC. Encoded protein: CASSSSDVGQFF.

V gene TRBV28 combines with J gene TRBJ1-4; tentative D call: TRBD1 (6 bases). CDR1 is MDHEN and CDR2 is SYDVKM in the germline V gene. Trimming removed 10 bases at V and 6 bases at J, with 15 bases between. This CDR3 has 13 residues. Written as DNA, the CDR3 is TGTGCCACCGGAGGGGGGGCGCATGAAAAACTGTTTTTT. This sequence encodes CATGGGAHEKLFF.

The rearrangement joins TRBV9 to TRBJ2-4; 7 bases are a match to TRBD2. The CDR3 consists of 14 residues. V was clipped by 0 bases and J by 5 bases; unmatched bases: 2. Per germline, CDR1 SGDLS and CDR2 YYNGEE. The CDR3 spells CASSVGGGENIQYF. In nucleotides, the CDR3 is TGTGCCAGCAGCGTAGGCGGGGGAGAAAACATTCAGTACTTC.

This chain uses TRBV12-3 or TRBV12-4 with TRBJ1-2; D not resolved. Trimming removed 3 bases at V and 4 bases at J, with 18 bases between. CDR3 length equals 16 residues. CDR3 protein: CASSLSPPRQSYGYTF. DNA for the CDR3: TGTGCCAGCAGTTTGTCTCCCCCCAGGCAGTCCTATGGCTACACCTTC.

The chain combines TRBV4-2 with TRBJ1-5, with 10 bases fitting TRBD1. CDR1 is LGHNA, CDR2 YNFKEQ, per germline. The CDR3 is 15 amino acids. With V trimmed by 8 bases and J by 2 bases, 6 bases remained unmatched. The CDR3 region is CASGRQGAGNQPQHF. Written as DNA, the CDR3 is TGTGCCAGCGGAAGACAGGGGGCGGGCAATCAGCCCCAGCATTTT.

This clonotype has a count of ten or more. This chain connects TRBV19 to TRBJ1-5; 7 nucleotides line up with TRBD1. Trimming took 5 bases from V and 0 from J; bases not matched to a gene: 13. The length of the CDR3 is 18 residues. Germline CDR1 LNHDA, CDR2 SQIVND (reference sequence). The DNA for the CDR3 is TGTGCCAGTAGTCCGGGGAGGGGGCGACATTATAGCAATCAGCCCCAGCATTTT. Translating it yields CASSPGRGRHYSNQPQHF. Supplemented by reference TRBV19 and TRBJ1-5, the full variable domain reads DGGITQSPKYLFRKEGQNVTLSCEQNLNHDAMYWYRQDPGQGLRLIYYSQIVNDFQKGDIAEGYSVSREKKESFPLTVTSAQKNPTAFYLCASSPGRGRHYSNQPQHFGDGTRLSIL.

This clonotype was counted once. No conserved phenylalanine or tryptophan ends this CDR3, so it is likely a read error. V usage is TRBV20-1 and J usage is TRBJ1-5, with unresolved D. Germline V gives CDR1 DFQATT, CDR2 SNEGSKA (reference sequence). The V gene lost 8 bases and the J gene lost 3 bases, with 14 bases spanning the gap. The CDR3 spans 13 residues. The CDR3 here is CSSRPGSNQPQHI. CDR3 bases: TGCAGTTCCCGCCCCGGCTCCAATCAGCCCCAGCATATT.

Remarks on this clonotype: An end of the junction differs from the germline gene, which may be a read error. The chain combines TRBV5-6 with TRBJ1-1; maybe TRBD1 (5 bases). The CDR3 runs 15 residues. Looked up from germline, CDR1 is SGHDT and CDR2 is YYEEEE. The CDR3 loop is CASSLRGPMNAEAFF. The CDR3 nucleotides are TGTGCCAGCAGCTTGCGGGGCCCGATGAACGCTGAAGCTTTCTTT.

At least ten counts were recorded for this clonotype. The chain joins TRBV24-1 to TRBJ1-5; maybe TRBD1 (5 bases). In germline, CDR1 is KGHDR, CDR2 SFDVKD. This CDR3 region has 13 residues. Deletions cut 7 bases from V and 12 bases from J, with 18 bases between. Here the CDR3 DNA reads TGTGCCACCAGCGCTCCCCCGGACGGACACCAGCATTTT. Its protein is CATSAPPDGHQHF.

This clonotype has a single count. The rearrangement joins TRBV20-1 to TRBJ1-4; D not resolved. CDR1 is DFQATT and CDR2 is SNEGSKA in the germline V gene (reference sequence). This CDR3 has 13 amino acids. V was clipped by 0 bases and J by 4 bases, with 6 bases between them. CDR3 DNA: TGCAGTGCTAGAGAACCGAATAATGAAAAACTGTTTTTT. Its translation: CSAREPNNEKLFF.

This clonotype was detected a few times. The chain is built from TRBV7-2 and TRBJ1-2; unclear D gene. CDR1 and CDR2 (germline): SGHTA, FQGNSA. The CDR3 is made up of 18 amino acids. V lost 2 bases, J lost 4 bases, and 23 bases lay in between. CDR3 region: CASSLIRISREVIYGYTF. CDR3 DNA: TGTGCCAGCAGCTTAATCCGGATCTCGAGGGAGGTTATCTATGGCTACACCTTC.

This clonotype was seen only a few times. The chain couples TRBV19 to TRBJ2-1; tentatively, D is TRBD1 (8 bases). Trimming took 5 bases from V and 12 from J, leaving 17 bases between them. This CDR3 has 13 amino acids. CDR1 LNHDA and CDR2 SQIVND come from the germline V gene (reference sequence). The CDR3 reads CASSAGQGGTQFF. CDR3 bases: TGTGCCAGTAGTGCAGGACAGGGAGGGACGCAGTTCTTC.

The chain joins TRBV7-2 to TRBJ1-4; 7 nucleotides match TRBD1. Germline-derived CDR1 and CDR2 are SGHTA and FQGNSA. The CDR3 length is 15 residues. The trim removed 4 bases at V and 8 bases at J, leaving 10 bases unmatched. CDR3 sequence (DNA): TGTGCCAGCAGCTGGACTCAGGGGGGGCGGGAAAAACTGTTTTTT. Its protein is CASSWTQGGREKLFF.

Ten or more counts support this clonotype. The V gene is TRBV4-3, the J gene TRBJ1-1; D unclear. The CDR3 is 16 residues long. Germline lookup yields CDR1 LGHNA and CDR2 YSLEER. Trimming removed 4 bases at V and 1 base at J, with 16 bases between. CDR3 loop: CASSLSPEGRNTEAFF. The CDR3 DNA reads as TGCGCCAGCAGCCTGAGCCCAGAGGGTCGGAACACTGAAGCTTTCTTT.

Only a few counts were recorded for this clonotype. This chain uses TRBV7-3 with TRBJ1-6; no definite D call. Germline V CDR1 and CDR2: SGHTA, FQGTGA. The CDR3 is 12 residues long. Deletions cut 6 bases from V and 12 bases from J, with 12 bases between. As DNA, the CDR3 is TGTGCCAGCAGACCGGGGAAGCGACCCCTCCACTTT. This codes for CASRPGKRPLHF.

This clonotype has a handful of counts. The V call is TRBV3-1, the J call TRBJ2-1, with D possibly TRBD2 on 6 matching bases. CDR1 and CDR2 (germline): LGHDT, YNNKEL (reference sequence). The ends were cut back, 5 bases at V and 5 bases at J, with 13 bases in the middle. CDR3 length: 14 residues. For the CDR3, the DNA is TGTGCCAGCAGCGTGGACACGGGGGACAATGAGCAGTTCTTC. Amino acids: CASSVDTGDNEQFF.

This clonotype has ten or more counts. The chain combines TRBV5-5 with TRBJ2-1, with D unresolved. Germline CDR1 reads SGHKS; CDR2 reads YYEKEE (reference sequence). V lost 0 bases to trimming and J lost 1 base, with 5 bases between them. This CDR3 has 14 amino acids. This CDR3 reads CASSLGESYNEQFF. CDR3 in DNA: TGTGCCAGCAGCTTGGGAGAGTCCTACAATGAGCAGTTCTTC.

This clonotype occurred a few times. This sequence joins TRBV14 and TRBJ1-6, with no clear D. The V end was cut by 2 bases, the J end by 7 bases, with 6 bases between. The CDR3 has 13 amino acids. Germline V CDR1 and CDR2: SGHDN, FVKESK. CDR3 amino acids: CASSQQANSPLHF. In DNA, the CDR3 is TGTGCCAGCAGCCAACAGGCGAATTCACCCCTCCACTTT.

The table lists this clonotype with a few counts. For the CDR3, the DNA is TGTGCCAGCAGTCCGCACGGTCCGTGGACACCCCTCCACTTT. Protein product: CASSPHGPWTPLHF. This chain joins TRBV12-3 or TRBV12-4 and TRBJ1-6; D is unresolved. There are 14 residues in the CDR3. V was pared by 5 bases and J by 11 bases, with 16 bases between.